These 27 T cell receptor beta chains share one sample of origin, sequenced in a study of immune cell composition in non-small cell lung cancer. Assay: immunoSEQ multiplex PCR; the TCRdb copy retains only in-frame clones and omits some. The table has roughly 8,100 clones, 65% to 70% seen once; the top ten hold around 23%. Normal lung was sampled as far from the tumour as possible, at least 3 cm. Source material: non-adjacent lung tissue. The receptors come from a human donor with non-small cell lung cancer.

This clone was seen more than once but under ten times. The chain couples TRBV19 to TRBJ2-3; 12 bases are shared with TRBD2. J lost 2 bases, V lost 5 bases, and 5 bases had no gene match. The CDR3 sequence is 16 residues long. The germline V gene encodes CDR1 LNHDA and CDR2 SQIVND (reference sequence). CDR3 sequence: CASSVGLAGYTDTQYF. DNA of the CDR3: TGTGCCAGTAGTGTTGGACTAGCGGGATACACAGATACGCAGTATTTT.

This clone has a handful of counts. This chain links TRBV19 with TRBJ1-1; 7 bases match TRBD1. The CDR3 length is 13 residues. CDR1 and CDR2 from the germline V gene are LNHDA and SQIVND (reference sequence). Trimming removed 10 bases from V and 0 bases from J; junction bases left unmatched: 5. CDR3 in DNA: TGTGCCACTGGGGACAGCTTGAACACTGAAGCTTTCTTT. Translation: CATGDSLNTEAFF.

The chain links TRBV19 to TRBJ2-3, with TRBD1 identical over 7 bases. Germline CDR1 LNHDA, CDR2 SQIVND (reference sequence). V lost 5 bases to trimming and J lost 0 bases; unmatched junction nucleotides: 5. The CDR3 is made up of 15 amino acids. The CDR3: CASSQGDVSTDTQYF. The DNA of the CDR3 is TGTGCCAGTAGTCAGGGGGACGTCAGCACAGATACGCAGTATTTT.

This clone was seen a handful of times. The CDR3 sequence: CASSLVPGTGNHEQYF. CDR3 in DNA: TGTGCCAGCAGTTTAGTTCCCGGGACAGGTAACCACGAGCAGTACTTC. The chain joins TRBV28 to TRBJ2-7; 8 nucleotides match TRBD1. With 2 bases clipped from V and 5 bases from J, the junction kept 11 bases outside the gene matches. Germline CDR1 reads MDHEN; CDR2 reads SYDVKM. The length of the CDR3 is 16 residues.

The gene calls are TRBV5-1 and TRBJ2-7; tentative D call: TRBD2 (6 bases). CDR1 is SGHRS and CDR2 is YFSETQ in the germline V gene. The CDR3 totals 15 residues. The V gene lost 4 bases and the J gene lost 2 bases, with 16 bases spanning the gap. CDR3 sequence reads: CASSPGGAATYEQYF. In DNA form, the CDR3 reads TGCGCCAGCAGCCCAGGAGGGGCAGCGACCTACGAGCAGTACTTC.

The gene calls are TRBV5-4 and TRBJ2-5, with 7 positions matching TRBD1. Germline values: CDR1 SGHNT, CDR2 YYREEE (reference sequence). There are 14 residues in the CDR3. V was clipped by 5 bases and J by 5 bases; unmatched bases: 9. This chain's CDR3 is CASSYRGVTETQYF. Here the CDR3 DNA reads TGTGCCAGCAGTTACAGGGGAGTGACGGAGACCCAGTACTTC.

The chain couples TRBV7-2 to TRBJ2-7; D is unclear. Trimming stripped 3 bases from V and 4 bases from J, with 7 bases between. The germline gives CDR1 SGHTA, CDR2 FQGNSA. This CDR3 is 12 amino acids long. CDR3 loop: CASSFLTYEQYF. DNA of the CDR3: TGTGCCAGCAGCTTCTTGACTTACGAGCAGTACTTC.

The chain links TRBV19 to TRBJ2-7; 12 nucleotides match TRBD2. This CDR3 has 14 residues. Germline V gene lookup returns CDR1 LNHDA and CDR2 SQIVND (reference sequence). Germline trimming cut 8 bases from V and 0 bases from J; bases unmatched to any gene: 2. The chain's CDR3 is CASATSGGSYEQYF. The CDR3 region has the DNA TGTGCCAGTGCGACTAGCGGGGGCTCCTACGAGCAGTACTTC.

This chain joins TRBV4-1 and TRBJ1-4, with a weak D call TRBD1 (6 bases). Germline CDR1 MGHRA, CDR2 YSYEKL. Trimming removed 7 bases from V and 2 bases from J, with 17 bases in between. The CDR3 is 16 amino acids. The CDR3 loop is CASKTGTISTNEKLFF. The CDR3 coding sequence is TGCGCCAGCAAAACAGGGACAATCTCCACTAATGAAAAACTGTTTTTT.

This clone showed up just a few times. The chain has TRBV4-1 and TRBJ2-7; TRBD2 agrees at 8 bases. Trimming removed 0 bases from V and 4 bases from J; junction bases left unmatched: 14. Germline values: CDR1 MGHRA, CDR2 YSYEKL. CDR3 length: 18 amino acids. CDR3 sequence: CASSQDPSPRGGVYEQYF. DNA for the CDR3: TGCGCCAGCAGCCAAGATCCTTCCCCACGGGGGGGAGTGTACGAGCAGTACTTC.

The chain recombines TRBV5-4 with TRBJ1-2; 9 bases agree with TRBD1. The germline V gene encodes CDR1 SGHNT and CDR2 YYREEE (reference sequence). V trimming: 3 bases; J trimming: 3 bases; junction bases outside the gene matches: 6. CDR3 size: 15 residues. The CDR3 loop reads CASSWPGQGDYGYTF. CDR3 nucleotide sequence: TGTGCCAGCAGCTGGCCGGGACAGGGTGACTATGGCTACACCTTC.

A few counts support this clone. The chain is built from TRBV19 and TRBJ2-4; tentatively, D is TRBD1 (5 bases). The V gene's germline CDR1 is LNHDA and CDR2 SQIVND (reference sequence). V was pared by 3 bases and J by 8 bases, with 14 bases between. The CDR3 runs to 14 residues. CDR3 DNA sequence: TGTGCCAGTAGTATGGGGCCCCCTGCAGACATTCAGTACTTC. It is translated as CASSMGPPADIQYF.

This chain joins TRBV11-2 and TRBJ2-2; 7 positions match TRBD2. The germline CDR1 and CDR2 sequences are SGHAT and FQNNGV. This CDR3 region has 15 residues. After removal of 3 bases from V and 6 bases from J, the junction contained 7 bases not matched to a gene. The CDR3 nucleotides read TGTGCCAGCAGCTTGGCCGTCGCGGGGGCCGGGGAGCTGTTTTTT. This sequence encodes CASSLAVAGAGELFF.

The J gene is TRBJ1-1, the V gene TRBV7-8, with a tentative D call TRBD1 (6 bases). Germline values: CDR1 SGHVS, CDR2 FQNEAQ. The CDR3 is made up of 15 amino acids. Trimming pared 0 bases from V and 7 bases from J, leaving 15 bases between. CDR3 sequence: CASSLAGALSYEAFF. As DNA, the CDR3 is TGTGCCAGCAGCTTAGCGGGGGCTTTGTCTTATGAAGCTTTCTTT.

CDR3 DNA: TGTGCCAGCAGCGTAGGGCAGACAAACTATGGCTACACCTTC. This encodes CASSVGQTNYGYTF. The V and J genes are TRBV9 and TRBJ1-2; D remains unclear. The CDR3 is 14 amino acids. The V end was cut by 0 bases, the J end by 2 bases, with 8 bases between. CDR1 and CDR2 from the germline V gene are SGDLS and YYNGEE.

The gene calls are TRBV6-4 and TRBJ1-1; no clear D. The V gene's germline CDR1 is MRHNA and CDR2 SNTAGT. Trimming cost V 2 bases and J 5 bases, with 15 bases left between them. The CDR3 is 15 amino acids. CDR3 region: CASSDGEGLGTEAFF. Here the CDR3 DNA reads TGTGCCAGCAGTGACGGTGAGGGCTTAGGGACTGAAGCTTTCTTT.

CDR3 nucleotides: TGTGCCAGCAGTGACGGGGGACAGGGGGCCTCTGGCTACACCTTC. Protein sequence: CASSDGGQGASGYTF. The V gene is TRBV6-4, the J gene TRBJ1-2; 12 positions match TRBD1. CDR1 and CDR2 from the germline V gene are MRHNA and SNTAGT. The ends lost 2 bases at V and 7 bases at J; junction bases unmatched: 5. The CDR3 consists of 15 residues.

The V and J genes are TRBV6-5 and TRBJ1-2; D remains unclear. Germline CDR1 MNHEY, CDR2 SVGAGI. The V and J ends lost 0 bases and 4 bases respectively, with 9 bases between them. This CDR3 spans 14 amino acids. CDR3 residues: CASSYSEGPYGYTF. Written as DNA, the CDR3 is TGTGCCAGCAGTTACTCAGAGGGCCCCTATGGCTACACCTTC.

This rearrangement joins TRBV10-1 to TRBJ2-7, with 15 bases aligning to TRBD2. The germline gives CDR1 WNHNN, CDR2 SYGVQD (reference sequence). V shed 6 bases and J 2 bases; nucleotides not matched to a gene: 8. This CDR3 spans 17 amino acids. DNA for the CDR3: TGCGCCAGCAGCGCCGGGACTAGCGGGGGGCGGACCTACGAGCAGTACTTC. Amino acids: CASSAGTSGGRTYEQYF.

CDR3 DNA sequence: TGTGCCACCAGCTCCATACCTCCAGCAGGTAGCTCCTACAATGAGCAGTTCTTC. Protein product: CATSSIPPAGSSYNEQFF. V is TRBV15 and J is TRBJ2-1, with no clear D. CDR3 length equals 18 residues. Germline CDR1 reads LNHNV; CDR2 reads YYDKDF (reference sequence). V shed 5 bases and J shed 0 bases, with 20 bases lying between them.

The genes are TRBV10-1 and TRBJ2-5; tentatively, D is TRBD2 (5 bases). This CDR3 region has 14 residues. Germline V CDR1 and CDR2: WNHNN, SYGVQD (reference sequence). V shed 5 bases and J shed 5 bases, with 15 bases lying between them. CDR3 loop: CASSLEVVDETQYF. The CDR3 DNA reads TGCGCCAGCAGTCTGGAGGTTGTGGACGAGACCCAGTACTTC.

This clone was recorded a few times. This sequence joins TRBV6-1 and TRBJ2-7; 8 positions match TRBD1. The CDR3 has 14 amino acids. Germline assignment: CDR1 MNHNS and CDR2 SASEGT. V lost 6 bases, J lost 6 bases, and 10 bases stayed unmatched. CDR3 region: CASRIMDRVGEQYF. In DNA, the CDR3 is TGTGCCAGCAGGATTATGGACAGGGTGGGCGAGCAGTACTTC.

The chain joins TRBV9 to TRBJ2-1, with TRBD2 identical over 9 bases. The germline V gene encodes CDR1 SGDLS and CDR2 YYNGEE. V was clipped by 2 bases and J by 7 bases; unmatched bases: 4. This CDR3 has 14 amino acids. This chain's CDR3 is CASSVSGGGNEQFF. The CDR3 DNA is TGTGCCAGCAGCGTTAGCGGGGGAGGAAATGAGCAGTTCTTC.

Here the CDR3 DNA reads TGTGCCAGCAGGATAGCTAACACCGGGGAGCTGTTTTTT. Its protein product is CASRIANTGELFF. This rearrangement joins TRBV27 to TRBJ2-2; D unclear. Germline V gives CDR1 MNHEY, CDR2 SMNVEV (reference sequence). V dropped 6 bases and J dropped 2 bases, with 7 bases sitting between them. The CDR3 totals 13 residues.

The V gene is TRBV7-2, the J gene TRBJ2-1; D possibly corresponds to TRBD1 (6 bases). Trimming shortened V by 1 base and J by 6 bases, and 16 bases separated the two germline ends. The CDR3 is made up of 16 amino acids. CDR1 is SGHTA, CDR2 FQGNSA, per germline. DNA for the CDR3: TGTGCCAGCAGCTTAGAGGCCAGGGGCCGGTCCAATGAGCAGTTCTTC. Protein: CASSLEARGRSNEQFF. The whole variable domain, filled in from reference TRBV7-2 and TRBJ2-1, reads GAGVSQSPSNKVTEKGKDVELRCDPISGHTALYWYRQSLGQGLEFLIYFQGNSAPDKSGLPSDRFSAERTGGSVSTLTIQRTQQEDSAVYLCASSLEARGRSNEQFFGPGTRLTVL.

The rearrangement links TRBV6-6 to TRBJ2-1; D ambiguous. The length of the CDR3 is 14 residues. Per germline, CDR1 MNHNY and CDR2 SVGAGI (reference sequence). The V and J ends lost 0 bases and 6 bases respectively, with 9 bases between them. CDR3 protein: CASSYSDLGNEQFF. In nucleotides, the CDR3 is TGTGCCAGCAGTTACTCTGATCTAGGCAATGAGCAGTTCTTC.

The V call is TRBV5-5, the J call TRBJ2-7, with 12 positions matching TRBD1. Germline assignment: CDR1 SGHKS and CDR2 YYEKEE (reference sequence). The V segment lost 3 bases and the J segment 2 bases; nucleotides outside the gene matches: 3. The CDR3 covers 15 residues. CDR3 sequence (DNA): TGTGCCAGCAGCTGGGACAGGGGGCTTGCCTACGAGCAGTACTTC. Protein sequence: CASSWDRGLAYEQYF.